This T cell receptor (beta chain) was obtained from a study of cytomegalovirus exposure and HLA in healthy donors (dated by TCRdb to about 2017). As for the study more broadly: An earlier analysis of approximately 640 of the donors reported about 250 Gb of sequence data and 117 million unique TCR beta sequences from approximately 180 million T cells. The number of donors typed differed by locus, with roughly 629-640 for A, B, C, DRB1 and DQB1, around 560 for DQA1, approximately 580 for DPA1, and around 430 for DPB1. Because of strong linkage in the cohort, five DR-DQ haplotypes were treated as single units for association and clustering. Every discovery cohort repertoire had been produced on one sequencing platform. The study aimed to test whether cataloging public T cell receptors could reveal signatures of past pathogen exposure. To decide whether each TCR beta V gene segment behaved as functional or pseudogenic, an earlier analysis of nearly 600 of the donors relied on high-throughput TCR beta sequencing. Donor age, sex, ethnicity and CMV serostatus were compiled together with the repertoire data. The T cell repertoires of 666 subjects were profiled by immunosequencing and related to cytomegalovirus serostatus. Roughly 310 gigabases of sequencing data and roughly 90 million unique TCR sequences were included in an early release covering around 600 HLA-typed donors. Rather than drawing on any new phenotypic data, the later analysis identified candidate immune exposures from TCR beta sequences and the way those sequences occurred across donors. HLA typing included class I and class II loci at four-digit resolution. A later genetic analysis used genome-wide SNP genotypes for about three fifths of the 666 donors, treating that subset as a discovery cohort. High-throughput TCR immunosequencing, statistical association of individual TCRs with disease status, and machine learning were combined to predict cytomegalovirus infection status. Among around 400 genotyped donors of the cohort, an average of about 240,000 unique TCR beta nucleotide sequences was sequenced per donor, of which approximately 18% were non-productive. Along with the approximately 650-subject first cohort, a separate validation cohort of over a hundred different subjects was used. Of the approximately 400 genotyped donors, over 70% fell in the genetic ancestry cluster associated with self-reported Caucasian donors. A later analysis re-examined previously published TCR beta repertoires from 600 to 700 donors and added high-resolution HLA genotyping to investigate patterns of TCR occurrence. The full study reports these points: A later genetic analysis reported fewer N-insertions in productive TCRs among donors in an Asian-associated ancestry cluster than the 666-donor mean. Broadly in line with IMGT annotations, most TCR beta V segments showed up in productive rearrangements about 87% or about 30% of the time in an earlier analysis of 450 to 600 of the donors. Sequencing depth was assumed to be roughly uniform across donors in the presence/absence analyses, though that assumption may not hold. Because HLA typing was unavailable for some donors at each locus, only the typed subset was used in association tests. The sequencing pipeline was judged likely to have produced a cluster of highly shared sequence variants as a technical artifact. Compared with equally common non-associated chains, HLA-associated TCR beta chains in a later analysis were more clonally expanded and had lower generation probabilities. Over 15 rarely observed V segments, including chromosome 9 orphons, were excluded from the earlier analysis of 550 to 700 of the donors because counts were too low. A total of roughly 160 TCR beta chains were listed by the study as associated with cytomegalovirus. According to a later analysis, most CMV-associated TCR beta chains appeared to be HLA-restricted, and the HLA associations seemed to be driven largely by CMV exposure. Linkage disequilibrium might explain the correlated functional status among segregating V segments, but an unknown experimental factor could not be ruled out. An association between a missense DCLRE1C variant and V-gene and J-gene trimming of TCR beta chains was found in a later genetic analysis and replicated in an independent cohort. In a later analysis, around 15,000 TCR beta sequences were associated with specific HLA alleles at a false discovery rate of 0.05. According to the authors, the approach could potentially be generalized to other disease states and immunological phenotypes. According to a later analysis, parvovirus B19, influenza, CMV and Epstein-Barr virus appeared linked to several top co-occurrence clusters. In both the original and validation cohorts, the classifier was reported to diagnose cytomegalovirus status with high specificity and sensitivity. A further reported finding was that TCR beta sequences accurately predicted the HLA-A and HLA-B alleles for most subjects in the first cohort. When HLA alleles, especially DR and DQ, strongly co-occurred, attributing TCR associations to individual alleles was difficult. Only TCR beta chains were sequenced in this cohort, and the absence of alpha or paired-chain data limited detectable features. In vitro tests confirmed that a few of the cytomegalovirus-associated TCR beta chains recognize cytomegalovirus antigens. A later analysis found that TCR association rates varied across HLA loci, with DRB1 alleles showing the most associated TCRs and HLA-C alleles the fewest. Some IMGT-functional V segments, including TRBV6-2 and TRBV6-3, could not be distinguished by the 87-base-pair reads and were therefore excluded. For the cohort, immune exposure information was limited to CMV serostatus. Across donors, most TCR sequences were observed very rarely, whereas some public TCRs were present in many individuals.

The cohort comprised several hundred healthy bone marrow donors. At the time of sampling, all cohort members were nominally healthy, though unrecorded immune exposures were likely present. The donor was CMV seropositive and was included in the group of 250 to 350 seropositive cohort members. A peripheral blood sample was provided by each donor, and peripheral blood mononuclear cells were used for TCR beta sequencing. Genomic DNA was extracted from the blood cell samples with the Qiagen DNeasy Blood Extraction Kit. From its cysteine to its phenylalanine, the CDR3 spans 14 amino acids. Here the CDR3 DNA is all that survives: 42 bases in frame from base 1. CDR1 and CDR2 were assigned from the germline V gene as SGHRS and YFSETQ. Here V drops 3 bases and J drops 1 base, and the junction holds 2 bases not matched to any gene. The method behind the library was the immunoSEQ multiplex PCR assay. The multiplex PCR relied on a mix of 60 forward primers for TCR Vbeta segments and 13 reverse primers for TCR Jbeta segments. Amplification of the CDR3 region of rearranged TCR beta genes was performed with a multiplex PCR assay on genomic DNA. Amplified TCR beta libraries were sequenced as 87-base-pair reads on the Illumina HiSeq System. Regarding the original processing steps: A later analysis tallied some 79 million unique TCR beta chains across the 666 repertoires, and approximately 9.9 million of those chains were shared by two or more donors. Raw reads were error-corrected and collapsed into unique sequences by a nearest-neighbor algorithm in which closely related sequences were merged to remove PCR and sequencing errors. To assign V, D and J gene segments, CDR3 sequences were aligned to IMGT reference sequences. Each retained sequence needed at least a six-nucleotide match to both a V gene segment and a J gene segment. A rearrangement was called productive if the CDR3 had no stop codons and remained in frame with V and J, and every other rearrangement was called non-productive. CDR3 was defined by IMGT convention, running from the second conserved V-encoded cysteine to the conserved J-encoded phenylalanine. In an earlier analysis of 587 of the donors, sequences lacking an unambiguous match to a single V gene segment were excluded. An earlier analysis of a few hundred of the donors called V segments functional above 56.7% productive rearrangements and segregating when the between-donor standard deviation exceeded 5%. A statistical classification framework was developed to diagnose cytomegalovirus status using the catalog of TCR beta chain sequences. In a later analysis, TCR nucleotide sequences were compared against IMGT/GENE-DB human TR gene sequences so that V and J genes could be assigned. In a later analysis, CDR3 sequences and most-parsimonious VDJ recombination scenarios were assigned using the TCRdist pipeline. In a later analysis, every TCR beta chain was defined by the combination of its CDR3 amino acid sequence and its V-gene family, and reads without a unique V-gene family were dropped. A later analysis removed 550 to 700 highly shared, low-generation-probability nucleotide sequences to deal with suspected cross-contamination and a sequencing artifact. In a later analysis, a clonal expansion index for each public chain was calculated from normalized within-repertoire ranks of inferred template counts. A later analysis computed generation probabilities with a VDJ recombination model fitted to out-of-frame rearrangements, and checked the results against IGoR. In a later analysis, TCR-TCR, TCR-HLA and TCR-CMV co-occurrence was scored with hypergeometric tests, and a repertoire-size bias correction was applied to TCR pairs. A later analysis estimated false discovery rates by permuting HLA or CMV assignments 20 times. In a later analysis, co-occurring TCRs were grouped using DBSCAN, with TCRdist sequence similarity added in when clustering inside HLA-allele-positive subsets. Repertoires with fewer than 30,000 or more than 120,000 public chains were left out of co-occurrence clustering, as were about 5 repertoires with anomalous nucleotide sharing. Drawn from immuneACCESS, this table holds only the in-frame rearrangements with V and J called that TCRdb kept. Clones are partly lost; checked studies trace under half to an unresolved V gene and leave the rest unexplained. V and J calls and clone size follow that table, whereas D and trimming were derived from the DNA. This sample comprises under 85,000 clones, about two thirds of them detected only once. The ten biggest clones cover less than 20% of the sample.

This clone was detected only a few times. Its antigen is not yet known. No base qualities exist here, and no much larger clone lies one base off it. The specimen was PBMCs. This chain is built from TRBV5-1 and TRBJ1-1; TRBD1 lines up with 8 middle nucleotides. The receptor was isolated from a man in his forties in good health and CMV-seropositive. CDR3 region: CASSSGQGNTEAFF. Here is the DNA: TGCGCCAGCAGCTCCGGACAGGGGAACACTGAAGCTTTCTTT.